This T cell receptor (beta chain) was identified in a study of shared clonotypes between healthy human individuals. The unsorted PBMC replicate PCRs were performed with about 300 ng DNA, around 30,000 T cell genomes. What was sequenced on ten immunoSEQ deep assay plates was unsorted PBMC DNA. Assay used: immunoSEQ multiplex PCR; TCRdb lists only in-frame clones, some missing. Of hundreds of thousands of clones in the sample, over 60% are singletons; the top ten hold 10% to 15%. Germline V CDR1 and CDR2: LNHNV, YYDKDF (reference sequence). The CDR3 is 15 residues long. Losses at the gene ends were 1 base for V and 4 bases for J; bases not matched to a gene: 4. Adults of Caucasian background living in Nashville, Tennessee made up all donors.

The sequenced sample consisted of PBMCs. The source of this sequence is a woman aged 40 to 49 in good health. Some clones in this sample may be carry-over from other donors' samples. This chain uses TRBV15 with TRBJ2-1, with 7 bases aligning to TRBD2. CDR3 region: CATSRGLADYNEQFF. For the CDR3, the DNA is TGTGCCACCAGCAGAGGGCTAGCGGATTACAATGAGCAGTTCTTC. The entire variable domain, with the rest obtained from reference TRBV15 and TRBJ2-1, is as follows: DAMVIQNPRYQVTQFGKPVTLSCSQTLNHNVMYWYQQKSSQAPKLLFHYYDKDFNNEADTPDNFQSRRPNTSFCFLDIRSPGLGDTAMYLCATSRGLADYNEQFFGPGTRLTVL.